These T cell receptor beta chains were read from a single sample in a study of preoperative IRX-2 immunotherapy in early breast cancer. Here immunoSEQ multiplex PCR was the method, and the copy in TCRdb shows in-frame clones only, minus some. This table has fewer than 35,000 clones, approximately 89% appearing once. Sample: tumor tissue, taken after IRX-2 immunotherapy. These receptors were collected from a human donor with breast cancer. Each CDR3 is given with its conserved first and last residue. A D gene is named only where the DNA matches it firmly. Rows give clone size only sometimes, using once, few, many, or a class for an expanded clone.

v_gene	j_gene	abundance	d_gene	CDR3nt	CDR3aa
TRBV11-3	TRBJ1-1	-	-	TGTGCCAGCAGCCCGGGTTTCATGGGAAACACTGAAGCTTTCTTT	CASSPGFMGNTEAFF
TRBV1	TRBJ2-1	-	-	TGCGCCAGCAGCCAAGAGGGCAGGGGCTACAATGAGCAGTTCTTC	CASSQEGRGYNEQFF
TRBV23-1	TRBJ1-1	few	TRBD1	TGCGCCAGCAGCCCGGGAGGAGGACAGGGACTCTTGAACACTGAAGCTTTCTTT	CASSPGGGQGLLNTEAFF
TRBV18	TRBJ1-4	-	-	TGTGCCAGCTCATCAGGCCCTGGTGAAAAACTGTTTTTT	CASSSGPGEKLFF
TRBV19	TRBJ1-3	once	-	TGTGCCAGTAGTCTAGACAGCTCTGGAAACACCATATATTTT	CASSLDSSGNTIYF
TRBV6-8	TRBJ1-2	-	-	TGTGCCAGCCTGGGAGGTAACTATGGCTACACCTTC	CASLGGNYGYTF
TRBV19	TRBJ2-2	-	-	TGTGCCAGTAAAAGAGAGTCACCCCCGGGGGAGCTGTTTTTT	CASKRESPPGELFF
TRBV7-6	TRBJ1-4	-	-	TGTGCCAGCAGCCAGGGCCAGACGAATAATGAAAAACTGTTTTTT	CASSQGQTNNEKLFF
TRBV23-1	TRBJ2-6	-	-	TGCGCCAGCAGCCGCCCAGTTGGGGCTGGGGCCAACGTCCTGACTTTC	CASSRPVGAGANVLTF
TRBV11-3	TRBJ1-1	-	-	TGTGCCAGCAGCAATAGCGGGTTGGGTAGGGTGAACACTGAAGCTTTCTTT	CASSNSGLGRVNTEAFF
TRBV1	TRBJ1-3	-	-	TGCGCCAGCAGCTCCGGGACCTTGGTAAACACCATATATTTT	CASSSGTLVNTIYF
TRBV7-1	TRBJ1-1	-	-	TGTGCCAGCAGCTTAACAGGGTCGGCCACTGAAGCTTTCTTT	CASSLTGSATEAFF
TRBV23-1	TRBJ2-2	-	-	TGCGCCAGCAGCCGGACTAAGGGAGGGGGGCTGTTTTTT	CASSRTKGGGLFF
TRBV28	TRBJ1-1	once	-	TGTGCCAGCAGACAGACGAGGAGTGCTGAAGCTTTCTTT	CASRQTRSAEAFF
TRBV5-2	TRBJ2-2	-	-	TGTGCCAGCAGCTCCGGGACAGGGGTTCTCGGGGAGCTGTTTTTT	CASSSGTGVLGELFF
TRBV7-8	TRBJ2-5	-	-	TGTGCCAGCAGCTCATCCGGGACCTGGGGAGAGACCCAGTACTTC	CASSSSGTWGETQYF
TRBV28	TRBJ2-5	-	-	TGTGCCAGCAGTCCCGTACAAGAGACCCAGTACTTC	CASSPVQETQYF
TRBV5-1	TRBJ2-5	-	-	TGCGCCAGCAGCCTAGGATCGCCGCTTACCGGGGAGACCCAGTACTTC	CASSLGSPLTGETQYF
TRBV11-3	TRBJ2-2	few	TRBD2	TGTGCCAGCAGCTTGCGGCGGGAGGGTCTCACCGGGGAGCTGTTTTTT	CASSLRREGLTGELFF
TRBV1	TRBJ2-6	-	-	TGCGCCAGCAGCCAAGACGGACAAATGGCTGGGGCCAACGTCCTGACTTTC	CASSQDGQMAGANVLTF
TRBV11-3	TRBJ2-3	few	-	TGTGCCAGCAGTCAGACCCGTGGGTGGGGCCGAGGGACAGATACGCAGTATTTT	CASSQTRGWGRGTDTQYF
TRBV11-3	TRBJ2-2	-	-	TGTGCCAGCAGCTTAAAAACCCGGCGGGAACACACCGGGGAGCTGTTTTTT	CASSLKTRREHTGELFF
TRBV11-3	TRBJ2-1	-	-	TGTGCTAGCAGCCCGAGGACAGAGTCCTACAATGAGCAGTTCTTC	CASSPRTESYNEQFF
TRBV28	TRBJ2-4	few	-	TGTGCCAGCAGCACCCCCCGGATCTCTAAGGCCAAAAACATTCAGTACTTC	CASSTPRISKAKNIQYF
TRBV11-3	TRBJ2-7	few	TRBD2	TGTGCCAGCAGCCCCGGACTTCTAGCGGTTCACTCCTACGAGCAGTACTTC	CASSPGLLAVHSYEQYF
TRBV5-1	TRBJ2-3	-	TRBD2	TGCGCCAGCAGCTTGCATGCTAGCGGGATCACAGATACGCAGTATTTT	CASSLHASGITDTQYF
TRBV6-8	TRBJ2-3	-	TRBD2	TGTGCCAGCAGTTACGGACTAGCGGTCAACACAGATACGCAGTATTTT	CASSYGLAVNTDTQYF
TRBV6-8	TRBJ2-3	-	TRBD2	TGTGCCAGCAGTAGCGGGGGCCCCCTCGCGCAGTATTTT	CASSSGGPLAQYF
TRBV11-3	TRBJ1-1	few	-	TGTGCCAGCAGCTTAGGAAGGGGCGCGAACACTGAAGCTTTCTTT	CASSLGRGANTEAFF
TRBV11-3	TRBJ1-5	-	-	TGTGCCAGCAGCGGTACAGGGACGGTAGGTCAGCCCCAGCATTTT	CASSGTGTVGQPQHF
TRBV23-1	TRBJ1-6	-	-	TGCGCCAGCAGCCAAGATCAGGGAGGGAGCCTCCACTTT	CASSQDQGGSLHF
TRBV11-3	TRBJ2-1	few	TRBD2	TGTGCCAGCAGCTTATGGCCCACCGGGGGGAGCTCCTACAATGAGCAGTTCTTC	CASSLWPTGGSSYNEQFF
TRBV6-8	TRBJ2-1	-	TRBD2	TGTGCCAGCAGTCCACCCGGGACTAGCGGGGGCCGAGAGCAGTTCTTC	CASSPPGTSGGREQFF
TRBV7-1	TRBJ2-6	-	-	TGTGCCAGCAGCTTAGGCTTGGGACGAAGGAGCTCTGGGGCCAACGTCCTGACTTTC	CASSLGLGRRSSGANVLTF
TRBV18	TRBJ1-3	-	TRBD1	TGTGCCAGCGCGAATCGACAGGGCGTAGGAAGCTCTGGAAACACCATATATTTT	CASANRQGVGSSGNTIYF
TRBV22-1	TRBJ2-1	-	-	TGTGCCAGCAGCGGGGGCAGGGCCTCCTACAATGAGCAGTTCTTC	CASSGGRASYNEQFF
TRBV11-3	TRBJ1-6	few	TRBD1	TGTGCCAGCAGCTTGGACAGGGTAGGATTAAGATTGTCACCCCTCCACTTT	CASSLDRVGLRLSPLHF
TRBV6-8	TRBJ1-1	-	TRBD1	TGTGCCAGCAGCCGTACAGGGGGGAACACTGAAGCTTTCTTT	CASSRTGGNTEAFF
TRBV11-3	TRBJ1-4	-	-	TGTGCCAGCAGCATAAGTCGAGGGCTCCCTAATGAAAAACTGTTTTTT	CASSISRGLPNEKLFF
TRBV6-8	TRBJ2-4	-	-	TGTGCCAGCAGGAGGGGACTAAACATTCAGTACTTC	CASRRGLNIQYF
TRBV28	TRBJ2-3	-	-	TGTGCCAGCTGTCGGGGGCCAGGCACAGATACGCAGTATTTT	CASCRGPGTDTQYF
TRBV7-4	TRBJ1-5	-	-	TGTGCCAGCAGCCAAGATCCCTGGGCGCTTAATCAGCCCCAGCATTTT	CASSQDPWALNQPQHF